This TCR beta chain was identified in a study of blood T cell repertoires in COVID-19. This clone is a singleton in its sample. Per germline, CDR1 SGHKS and CDR2 YYEKEE (reference sequence). Between the trimmed V and J ends, which lost 3 bases and 0 bases, there was a span of 6 bases. This CDR3 is built from 13 residues. Original data processing: Reference gene primers were amplified, and this amplification served to estimate nucleated cell counts. Produced via immunoSEQ multiplex PCR; TCRdb's table is partial and in-frame only. The D gene and trimming were derived from the DNA, and the V and J assignments and clone size from that table. The repertoire consists of under 75,000 clones, with almost 95% occurring once and the leading ten covering around 4.6%.

The chain couples TRBV5-5 to TRBJ1-2; D gene unclear. The receptor was isolated from a man between 45 and 60 years old with active COVID-19. Sample: peripheral blood. The CDR3 loop reads CASSSGTNYGYTF. In DNA form, the CDR3 reads TGTGCCAGCAGCTCCGGGACTAACTATGGCTACACCTTC.